These T cell receptor beta chains were read from a single sample in a study of blood T cells in healthy people across ages. TCRdb fed the 5' RACE reads into MiXCR, producing one record per CDR3 protein. This table has 1.5 million to 2 million distinct CDR3 sequences, roughly a third appearing once. The sequenced sample consisted of blood. All receptors derive from a woman aged 30 to 39 in good health. Each CDR3 is given with its conserved first and last residue. A D gene is named only where the DNA matches it firmly. Expanded clones get a size class; other rows say once, few or many, or leave the size out.

j_gene | d_gene | abundance | v_gene | CDR3aa | CDR3nt
TRBJ2-7 | . | few | TRBV7-2 | CASSPNQGPYEQYF | TGTGCCAGCAGTCCAAATCAGGGTCCCTACGAGCAGTACTTC
TRBJ1-1 | . | . | TRBV27 | CASSFGGGDTEAFF | TGTGCCAGCAGTTTTGGCGGCGGGGACACTGAAGCTTTCTTT
TRBJ2-1 | TRBD1 | . | TRBV6-1 | CASSASRDRGFGQFF | TGTGCCAGCAGTGCGTCCCGGGACAGGGGGTTTGGGCAGTTCTTC
TRBJ2-5 | TRBD2 | few | TRBV6-1 | CASRQGGGPTQYF | TGTGCCAGCAGACAGGGCGGGGGGCCGACCCAGTACTTC
TRBJ2-1 | TRBD2 | . | TRBV20-1 | CSAREPGLAGGSSYNEQFF | TGCAGTGCTAGAGAGCCGGGACTAGCGGGAGGGAGCTCCTACAATGAGCAGTTCTTC
TRBJ2-5 | . | few | TRBV5-5 | CASSLTHLFRETQYF | TGTGCCAGCAGCTTGACTCATCTTTTTAGGGAGACCCAGTACTTC
TRBJ2-4 | TRBD1 | . | TRBV6-6 | CASSYRDREANIQYF | TGTGCCAGCAGTTACCGGGACAGGGAGGCAAACATTCAGTACTTC
TRBJ2-7 | . | . | TRBV5-1 | CASSLGHTTREQYF | TGCGCCAGCAGCTTGGGTCACACCACCCGCGAGCAGTACTTC
TRBJ1-1 | . | . | TRBV15 | CATSRGGGLMNTEAFF | TGTGCCACCAGCAGAGGGGGAGGGTTAATGAACACTGAAGCTTTCTTT
TRBJ2-1 | . | . | TRBV20-1 | CSARPPRGTVYNEQFF | TGCAGTGCTAGACCTCCTCGGGGGACAGTTTACAATGAGCAGTTCTTC
TRBJ2-1 | TRBD2 | . | TRBV15 | CATTTGGGLAGGEQFF | TGTGCCACCACGACCGGCGGGGGACTAGCGGGCGGTGAGCAGTTCTTC
TRBJ2-3 | . | . | TRBV20-1 | CSAKTTAVDTQYF | TGCAGTGCGAAAACAACGGCGGTAGATACGCAGTATTTT
TRBJ2-1 | . | few | TRBV5-1 | CASSSAGTALYNEQFF | TGCGCCAGCAGCTCGGCTGGGACGGCCCTCTACAATGAGCAGTTCTTC
TRBJ2-7 | . | few | TRBV28 | CASSSRAVAKYEQYF | TGTGCCAGCAGTTCCCGGGCCGTTGCCAAGTACGAGCAGTACTTC
TRBJ2-7 | TRBD2 | few | TRBV7-3 | CASSGLSSGGHKYF | TGTGCCAGCAGCGGTTTGTCTAGCGGGGGTCATAAGTACTTC
TRBJ2-1 | TRBD1 | many | TRBV7-2 | CASSLRGQLNNEQFF | TGTGCCAGCAGCTTAAGGGGACAGCTGAACAATGAGCAGTTCTTC
TRBJ1-6 | . | . | TRBV27 | CASSFSPLRPLHF | TGTGCCAGCAGTTTCTCTCCTCTCAGGCCCCTCCACTTT
TRBJ2-2 | TRBD1 | . | TRBV20-1 | CSARERDREGTGELFF | TGCAGTGCTAGAGAACGGGACAGGGAGGGGACCGGGGAGCTGTTTTTT
TRBJ1-2 | . | . | TRBV7-9 | CARTQQGDGGYTF | TGTGCCCGCACCCAGCAGGGCGACGGGGGCTACACCTTC
TRBJ2-3 | TRBD2 | . | TRBV18 | CASSPTTGVAGVEDTQYF | TGTGCCAGCTCACCGACAACCGGGGTAGCGGGAGTTGAAGATACGCAGTATTTT
TRBJ2-1 | TRBD2 | . | TRBV4-2 | CASSQDYGTSGRAKEQFF | TGTGCCAGCAGCCAAGATTACGGGACTAGCGGGAGGGCCAAGGAGCAGTTCTTC
TRBJ1-1 | . | few | TRBV3-1 | CASSQDADGEAFF | TGTGCCAGCAGCCAAGACGCGGATGGTGAAGCTTTCTTT
TRBJ2-1 | . | few | TRBV21-1 | CASTGTSGSTEQFF | TGTGCCAGCACCGGGACTAGCGGGAGTACTGAGCAGTTCTTC
TRBJ1-2 | . | few | TRBV25-1 | CASRTELYGYTF | TGTGCCAGCAGAACAGAGCTCTATGGCTACACCTTC
TRBJ2-3 | TRBD2 | many | TRBV2 | CASRKRGVRGLAGTDTQYF | TGTGCCAGCAGGAAGAGAGGGGTCCGAGGGCTAGCGGGCACAGATACGCAGTATTTT
TRBJ2-1 | TRBD2 | . | TRBV3-1 | CASSQDPSGGNHANEQFF | TGTGCCAGCAGCCAAGATCCCAGCGGGGGAAACCACGCCAATGAGCAGTTCTTC
TRBJ2-1 | TRBD2 | . | TRBV9 | CAGSVGSSGGRYNEQFF | TGTGCCGGCAGCGTAGGATCTAGCGGGGGGCGGTACAATGAGCAGTTCTTC